This T cell receptor beta chain appears in the sequencing data of a study of glioma-infiltrating T cells. Study-wide results and caveats: Only very few CDR3 sequences appeared in both tissue and blood. Above-expected tissue-blood divergence occurred in all gliomas, most in low-grade ones.

Germline V gives CDR1 LGHNA, CDR2 YSLEER. The CDR3 consists of 18 residues. The V segment lost 0 bases and the J segment 8 bases; nucleotides outside the gene matches: 14. Notes on this clonotype: Its antigen is still unknown.

Using RNA template, CDR3s of TCR alpha and beta were amplified with iRepertoire arm-PCR. For one-step reverse transcription and amplification, 100-400 ng of tissue mRNA or PBMC total RNA was used. MiXCR, run by TCRdb on the multiplex PCR reads, gives a single entry per CDR3 protein. The sample yields approximately 190,000 distinct CDR3 sequences, 25% to 35% seen once. Material: glioma tissue, nonneoplastic brain tissue, or PBMCs (not recorded which). The sequence was collected from a human donor with low-grade glioma or glioblastoma, undergoing nonglioma brain surgery, or in good health (not recorded which). The chain has TRBV4-3 and TRBJ2-3, with 10 bases aligning to TRBD2. CDR3 nucleotide sequence: TGCGCCAGCAGCCAAGATAGAAGTAGAGCGGGAGGGCCGGGTACGCAGTATTTT. Translating it yields CASSQDRSRAGGPGTQYF.